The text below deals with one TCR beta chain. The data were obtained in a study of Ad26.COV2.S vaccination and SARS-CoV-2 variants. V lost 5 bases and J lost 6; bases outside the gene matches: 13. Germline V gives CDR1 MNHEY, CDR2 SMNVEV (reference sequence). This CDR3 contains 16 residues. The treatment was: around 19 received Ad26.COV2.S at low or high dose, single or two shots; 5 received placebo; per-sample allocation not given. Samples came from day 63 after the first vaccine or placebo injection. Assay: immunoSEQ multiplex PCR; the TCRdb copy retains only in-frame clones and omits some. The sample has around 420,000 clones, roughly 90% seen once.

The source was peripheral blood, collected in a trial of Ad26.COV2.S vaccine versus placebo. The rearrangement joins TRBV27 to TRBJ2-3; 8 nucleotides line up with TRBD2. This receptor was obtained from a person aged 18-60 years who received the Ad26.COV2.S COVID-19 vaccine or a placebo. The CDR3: CASSLRLAGLSDTQYF. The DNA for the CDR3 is TGTGCCAGCAGTCTTCGATTAGCGGGGCTTTCGGATACGCAGTATTTT.